Each of the 23 T cell receptor beta chains below was sequenced from the same sample in a study of cytomegalovirus exposure and HLA in healthy donors. With 60 Vbeta and 13 Jbeta primers, the PCR was carried out. The protocol was immunoSEQ multiplex PCR, while the TCRdb copy is restricted to in-frame clones and leaves out a portion. The table for this sample gives 40,000 to 50,000 clones. Sequencing was performed on PBMCs. The receptors derive from a man under 40 in good health and CMV-seronegative.

The chain combines TRBV14 with TRBJ2-7; 9 bases map to TRBD1. V lost 2 bases and J lost 2; bases outside the gene matches: 4. The CDR3 sequence is 15 residues long. Germline values: CDR1 SGHDN, CDR2 FVKESK. The CDR3 here is CASSQTRQGAYEQYF. The CDR3 bases are TGTGCCAGCAGCCAAACTAGACAGGGGGCCTACGAGCAGTACTTC.

This chain joins TRBV29-1 and TRBJ2-7; maybe TRBD2 (6 bases). Germline CDR1 and CDR2: SQVTM and ANQGSEA. The CDR3 covers 13 residues. The ends were cut back, 7 bases at V and 2 bases at J, with 15 bases in the middle. CDR3 amino acids: CSAASGVAYEQYF. For the CDR3, the DNA is TGCAGCGCCGCCTCGGGAGTCGCCTACGAGCAGTACTTC.

V and J are TRBV6-6 and TRBJ2-7, with D perhaps matching TRBD1 (6 bases). Trimming removed 6 bases at V and 7 bases at J, with 19 bases between. The CDR3 consists of 14 residues. Germline V gene sequence: CDR1 MNHNY, CDR2 SVGAGI (reference sequence). The CDR3: CASSSLLAQGEQYF. CDR3 nucleotide sequence: TGTGCCAGCAGCTCTCTTCTAGCCCAGGGGGAGCAGTACTTC.

This chain uses TRBV6-5 with TRBJ2-1, with D perhaps matching TRBD2 (5 bases). The V end was cut by 0 bases, the J end by 2 bases, with 8 bases between. The CDR3 has 15 residues. Germline V gives CDR1 MNHEY, CDR2 SVGAGI. The CDR3 reads CASSYSSGTYNEQFF. The CDR3 region has the DNA TGTGCCAGCAGTTACTCGAGCGGAACCTACAATGAGCAGTTCTTC.

Written as DNA, the CDR3 is TGTGCCAGTAGTATCGGGAACATAGCTAACTATGGCTACACCTTC. Encoded protein: CASSIGNIANYGYTF. V is TRBV19 and J is TRBJ1-2, with D unresolved. Between the trimmed V and J ends, which lost 3 bases and 0 bases, there was a span of 11 bases. This CDR3 has 15 residues. Germline CDR1 is LNHDA and CDR2 is SQIVND (reference sequence).

V usage is TRBV2 and J usage is TRBJ2-5; 8 bases fit TRBD1. The CDR3 runs 14 residues. Germline trimming cut 3 bases from V and 2 bases from J; bases unmatched to any gene: 2. Germline values: CDR1 SNHLY, CDR2 FYNNEI. The CDR3 bases are TGTGCCAGCAGTGAGAACAGGGGGCAAGAGACCCAGTACTTC. Protein: CASSENRGQETQYF.

The V gene is TRBV18, the J gene TRBJ1-6, with D possibly being TRBD1 (6 bases). The germline V gene encodes CDR1 KGHSH and CDR2 LQKENI. This CDR3 is 15 amino acids long. Trimming stripped 0 bases from V and 9 bases from J, with 12 bases between. CDR3 nucleotides: TGTGCCAGCTCACCACCGAGGACAGAGGGTTCACCCCTCCACTTT. This gives the protein CASSPPRTEGSPLHF.

The chain combines TRBV7-8 with TRBJ1-5, with 9 bases lining up with TRBD1. Germline loops: CDR1 SGHVS, CDR2 FQNEAQ. Losses at the gene ends were 2 bases for V and 5 bases for J; bases not matched to a gene: 7. The CDR3 sequence is 16 residues long. CDR3 sequence: CASSLRRDRDDQPQHF. The CDR3 nucleotides are TGTGCCAGCAGCTTAAGGAGGGACAGGGATGATCAGCCCCAGCATTTT.

The chain recombines TRBV5-1 with TRBJ2-3; 10 bases map to TRBD2. Per germline, CDR1 SGHRS and CDR2 YFSETQ. CDR3 length: 16 residues. V lost 0 bases, J lost 4 bases, and 5 bases stayed unmatched. CDR3 residues: CASSLGSGRVPDTQYF. DNA for the CDR3: TGCGCCAGCAGCTTGGGAAGCGGGAGGGTTCCAGATACGCAGTATTTT.

The rearrangement uses TRBV11-2 and TRBJ2-5, with a weak D call TRBD1 (6 bases). V dropped 5 bases and J dropped 3 bases, with 19 bases sitting between them. Germline-derived CDR1 and CDR2 are SGHAT and FQNNGV. CDR3 length: 16 residues. Here the CDR3 DNA reads TGTGCCAGCAGCCCTGGGCATAAACAGGGAAAAGAGACCCAGTACTTC. As protein: CASSPGHKQGKETQYF. The complete variable domain, with remaining parts taken from reference TRBV11-2 and TRBJ2-5, reads EAGVAQSPRYKIIEKRQSVAFWCNPISGHATLYWYQQILGQGPKLLIQFQNNGVVDDSQLPKDRFSAERLKGVDSTLKIQPAKLEDSAVYLCASSPGHKQGKETQYFGPGTRLLVL.

This chain joins TRBV11-2 and TRBJ1-5; TRBD1 agrees at 8 bases. J was trimmed by 13 bases and V by 4 bases; bases with no gene match: 6. This CDR3 has 12 amino acids. Germline-derived CDR1 and CDR2 are SGHAT and FQNNGV. The CDR3 reads CASSSGQGPQHF. The CDR3 DNA is TGTGCCAGCAGCTCAGGACAGGGTCCTCAGCATTTT.

The genes are TRBV5-4 and TRBJ2-7; D unresolved. V was trimmed by 0 bases and J by 6 bases, leaving 13 bases between them. Looked up from germline, CDR1 is SGHNT and CDR2 is YYREEE (reference sequence). CDR3 length: 14 amino acids. The CDR3 region is CASSLGIDSREQYF. The CDR3 nucleotides are TGTGCCAGCAGCTTGGGGATAGACTCCCGCGAGCAGTACTTC. Full variable domain (rest looked up from reference TRBV5-4 and TRBJ2-7): ETGVTQSPTHLIKTRGQQVTLRCSSQSGHNTVSWYQQALGQGPQFIFQYYREEENGRGNFPPRFSGLQFPNYSSELNVNALELDDSALYLCASSLGIDSREQYFGPGTRLTVT.

The chain is built from TRBV4-2 and TRBJ2-1, with D perhaps matching TRBD1 (5 bases). CDR3 size: 15 residues. Per the germline V gene, CDR1 is LGHNA and CDR2 is YNFKEQ. V was shortened by 0 bases and J by 5 bases, with 11 bases between the two germline ends. CDR3 in DNA: TGTGCCAGCAGCCAAGATAGGGGATTCCACAATGAGCAGTTCTTC. Protein sequence: CASSQDRGFHNEQFF.

The V and J genes are TRBV6-5 and TRBJ1-2; 9 bases are shared with TRBD1. This CDR3 spans 14 amino acids. V lost 6 bases, J lost 8 bases, and 10 bases stayed unmatched. Germline lookup yields CDR1 MNHEY and CDR2 SVGAGI. For the CDR3, the DNA is TGTGCCAGCAGACAAGGTTGGGACAGGGCGGGCTACACCTTC. Residues: CASRQGWDRAGYTF.

This chain links TRBV6-6 with TRBJ2-3; D remains ambiguous. Looked up from germline, CDR1 is MNHNY and CDR2 is SVGAGI (reference sequence). This CDR3 has 16 amino acids. V was shortened by 6 bases and J by 4 bases, with 20 bases between the two germline ends. The CDR3 DNA reads as TGTGCCAGCAGCCCCCTCGGAGAGCCAGCAGCAGATACGCAGTATTTT. It specifies CASSPLGEPAADTQYF.

V usage is TRBV5-5 and J usage is TRBJ1-1; no definite D call. Germline assignment: CDR1 SGHKS and CDR2 YYEKEE (reference sequence). There are 14 residues in the CDR3. V dropped 1 base and J dropped 0 bases, with 7 bases sitting between them. Written as DNA, the CDR3 is TGTGCCAGCAGCTTGCAGGCTTTGAACACTGAAGCTTTCTTT. The encoded protein is CASSLQALNTEAFF.

The rearrangement uses TRBV27 and TRBJ2-5; 11 positions agree with TRBD1. Germline lookup yields CDR1 MNHEY and CDR2 SMNVEV (reference sequence). The CDR3 is 16 amino acids. V was clipped by 1 base and J by 5 bases; unmatched bases: 6. CDR3 amino acids: CASSLLWTGGRETQYF. The CDR3, as DNA: TGTGCCAGCAGTTTATTGTGGACAGGGGGCCGGGAGACCCAGTACTTC.

The chain employs TRBV15 and TRBJ2-7; TRBD1 might be the D (6 bases). The germline V gene has CDR1 LNHNV and CDR2 YYDKDF (reference sequence). This CDR3 is 13 amino acids long. V dropped 3 bases and J dropped 5 bases, with 11 bases sitting between them. Here the CDR3 reads CATSSDPGDEQYF. CDR3 sequence (DNA): TGTGCCACCAGCAGCGACCCAGGGGACGAGCAGTACTTC.

J is TRBJ2-2 and V is TRBV4-2; 10 nucleotides line up with TRBD2. Per the germline V gene, CDR1 is LGHNA and CDR2 is YNFKEQ. V was pared by 1 base and J by 1 base, with 3 bases of the junction left unmatched. This CDR3 spans 17 amino acids. The CDR3 coding sequence is TGTGCCAGCAGCCAAGCCTCTAGCGGGGGGAACACCGGGGAGCTGTTTTTT. Protein: CASSQASSGGNTGELFF.

In DNA form, the CDR3 reads TGTGCCAGCGGAACGGGGTACAATGAGCAGTTCTTC. Translating gives CASGTGYNEQFF. V and J are TRBV6-5 and TRBJ2-1; D might be TRBD2 (5 bases). V lost 8 bases to trimming and J lost 4 bases, with 9 bases between them. This CDR3 is built from 12 residues. The germline V gene encodes CDR1 MNHEY and CDR2 SVGAGI.

A remark on this clone: The same CDR3 is also encoded by other DNA sequences in this sample. The CDR3 nucleotides are TGCGCCAGCAGCTCGGGACTAGCGGACAATGAGCAGTTCTTC. It is translated as CASSSGLADNEQFF. The genes are TRBV5-1 and TRBJ2-1; 11 bases line up with TRBD2. The CDR3 runs 14 residues. Germline V gene sequence: CDR1 SGHRS, CDR2 YFSETQ. Trimming took 3 bases from V and 5 from J; bases not matched to a gene: 1. The full variable domain, in which reference TRBV5-1 and TRBJ2-1 provide the parts outside the CDR3, is KAGVTQTPRYLIKTRGQQVTLSCSPISGHRSVSWYQQTPGQGLQFLFEYFSETQRNKGNFPGRFSGRQFSNSRSEMNVSTLELGDSALYLCASSSGLADNEQFFGPGTRLTVL.

A word on this clone: One end of the junction fails to match germline, which may point to a read error. This chain links TRBV13 with TRBJ2-5; no firm D call. There are 14 residues in the CDR3. Germline assignment: CDR1 PRHDT and CDR2 FYEKMQ (reference sequence). The CDR3 loop is CASSLGSYQETQYF. The CDR3 coding sequence is TGTGCCAGCAGCCTAGGGTCGTACCAAGAGACCCAGTACTTC.

The chain combines TRBV6-5 with TRBJ1-2; D perhaps matches TRBD1 (5 bases). Germline V gene data show CDR1 as MNHEY and CDR2 as SVGAGI. With 6 bases removed from V and 4 bases from J, the gap between germline ends came to 9 bases. The CDR3 consists of 12 residues. CDR3 protein: CASSPGGYGYTF. In DNA form, the CDR3 reads TGTGCCAGCAGCCCGGGGGGCTATGGCTACACCTTC.